This record concerns one T cell receptor beta chain sequence. The antigen is not known. This specimen belongs to a study of T-cell reconstitution after alpha-beta-depleted transplantation in children. The authors prepared the TCRbeta library with unique molecular identifiers. TCRdb used MiXCR to reprocess the PCR reads, holding one entry per CDR3 protein. The sample lists approximately 99,000 distinct CDR3 sequences; about 6.5% were seen once. General study results and limits: Several hundred rapidly expanded clones from non-depleted graft cells reportedly supplied alpha-beta T cells about two months post-transplant. Diversity of TCRbeta at day 60 was high in some patients, arising from surviving recipient T cells and thymic progenitors. Newly made T cells mostly supplied T-cell counts and diversity one year after transplant.

The specimen comprised PBMCs, mostly from graft donor cells, sampled 360 days after TCRalphabeta/CD19-depleted stem cell transplant. The sequence was collected from a male patient between 2 and 15 years old who had a stem cell transplant for acute lymphoblastic leukemia, so the T cells may come from the graft donor.

DNA of the CDR3: TGTGCCAGCAGTGACAGCGGGAAAGGCTACGAGCAGTACTTC. Its protein product is CASSDSGKGYEQYF. The chain uses TRBV2 and TRBJ2-7; 7 bases are a match to TRBD2. Losses at the gene ends were 3 bases for V and 3 bases for J; bases not matched to a gene: 5. The CDR3 has 14 residues. Germline CDR1 is SNHLY and CDR2 is FYNNEI.